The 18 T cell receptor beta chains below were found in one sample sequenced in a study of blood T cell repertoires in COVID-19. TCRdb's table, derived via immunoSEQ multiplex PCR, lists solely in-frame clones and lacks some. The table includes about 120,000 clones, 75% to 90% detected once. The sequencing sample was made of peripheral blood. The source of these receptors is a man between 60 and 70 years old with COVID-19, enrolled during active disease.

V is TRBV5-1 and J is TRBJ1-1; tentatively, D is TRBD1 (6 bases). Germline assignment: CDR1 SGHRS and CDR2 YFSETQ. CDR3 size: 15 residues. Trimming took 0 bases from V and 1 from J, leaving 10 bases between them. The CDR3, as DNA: TGCGCCAGCAGCTTGGCCGGGACACAGAACACTGAAGCTTTCTTT. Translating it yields CASSLAGTQNTEAFF.

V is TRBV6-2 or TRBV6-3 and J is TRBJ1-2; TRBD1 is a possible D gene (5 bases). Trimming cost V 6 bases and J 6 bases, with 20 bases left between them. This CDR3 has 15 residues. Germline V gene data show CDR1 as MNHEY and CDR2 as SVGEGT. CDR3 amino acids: CASSPPGRAANGYTF. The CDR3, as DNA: TGTGCCAGCAGCCCACCTGGCAGGGCCGCGAATGGCTACACCTTC.

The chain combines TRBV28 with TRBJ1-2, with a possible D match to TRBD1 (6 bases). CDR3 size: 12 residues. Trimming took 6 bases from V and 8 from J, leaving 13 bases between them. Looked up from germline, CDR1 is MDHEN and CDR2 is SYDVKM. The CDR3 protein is CASRPQGGGYTF. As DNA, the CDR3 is TGTGCCAGCAGGCCACAGGGTGGGGGCTACACCTTC.

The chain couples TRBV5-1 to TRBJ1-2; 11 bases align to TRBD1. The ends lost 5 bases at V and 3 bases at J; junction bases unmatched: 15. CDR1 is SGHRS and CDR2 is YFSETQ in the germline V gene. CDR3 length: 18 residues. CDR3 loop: CASSYQPGQGVLDYGYTF. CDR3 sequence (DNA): TGCGCCAGCAGTTATCAACCGGGACAGGGGGTTCTAGACTATGGCTACACCTTC.

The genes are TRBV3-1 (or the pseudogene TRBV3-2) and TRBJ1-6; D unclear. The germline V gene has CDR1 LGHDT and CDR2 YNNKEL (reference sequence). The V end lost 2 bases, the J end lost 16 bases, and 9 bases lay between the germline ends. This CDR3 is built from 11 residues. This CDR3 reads CASSQIGPLHF. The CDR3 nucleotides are TGTGCCAGCAGCCAAATTGGGCCTCTCCACTTT.

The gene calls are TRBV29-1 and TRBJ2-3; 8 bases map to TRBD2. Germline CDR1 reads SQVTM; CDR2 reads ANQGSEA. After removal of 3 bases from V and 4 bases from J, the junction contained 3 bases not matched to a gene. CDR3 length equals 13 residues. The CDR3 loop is CSVDGGGPDTQYF. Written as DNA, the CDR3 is TGCAGCGTTGACGGCGGGGGGCCAGATACGCAGTATTTT.

The CDR3 nucleotides read TGTGCCAGCAGCCCGATTGGGACAGGGGTGCACAATGAGCAGTTCTTC. It codes for CASSPIGTGVHNEQFF. V is TRBV11-2 and J is TRBJ2-1; 10 positions agree with TRBD1. With V trimmed by 5 bases and J by 5 bases, 9 bases remained unmatched. CDR1 is SGHAT and CDR2 is FQNNGV in the germline V gene. The CDR3 length is 16 residues. The full variable domain, its missing parts supplied by reference TRBV11-2 and TRBJ2-1, is EAGVAQSPRYKIIEKRQSVAFWCNPISGHATLYWYQQILGQGPKLLIQFQNNGVVDDSQLPKDRFSAERLKGVDSTLKIQPAKLEDSAVYLCASSPIGTGVHNEQFFGPGTRLTVL.

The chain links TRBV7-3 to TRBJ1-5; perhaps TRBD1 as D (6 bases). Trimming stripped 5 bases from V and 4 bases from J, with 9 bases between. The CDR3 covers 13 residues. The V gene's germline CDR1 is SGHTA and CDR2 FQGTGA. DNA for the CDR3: TGTGCCAGCAGCCCGGACAGAAATCAGCCCCAGCATTTT. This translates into CASSPDRNQPQHF.

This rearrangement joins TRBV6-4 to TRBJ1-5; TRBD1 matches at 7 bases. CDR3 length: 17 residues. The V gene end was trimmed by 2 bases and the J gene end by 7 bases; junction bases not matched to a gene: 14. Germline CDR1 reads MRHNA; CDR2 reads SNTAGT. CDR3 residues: CASSDPRQGPRQQPQHF. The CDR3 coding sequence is TGTGCCAGCAGTGACCCACGACAGGGACCCCGTCAGCAGCCCCAGCATTTT.

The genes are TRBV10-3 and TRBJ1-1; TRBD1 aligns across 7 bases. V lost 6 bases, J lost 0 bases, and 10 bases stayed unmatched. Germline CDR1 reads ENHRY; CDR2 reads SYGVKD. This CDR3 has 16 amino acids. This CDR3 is CAIRGQPPDMNTEAFF. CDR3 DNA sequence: TGTGCCATCAGGGGACAGCCACCCGATATGAACACTGAAGCTTTCTTT.

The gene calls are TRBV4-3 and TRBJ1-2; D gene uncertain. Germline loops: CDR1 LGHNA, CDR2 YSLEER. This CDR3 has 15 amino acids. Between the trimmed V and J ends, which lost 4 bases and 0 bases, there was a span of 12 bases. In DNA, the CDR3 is TGCGCCAGCAGCCTAGAAAGGAGTTCTAACTATGGCTACACCTTC. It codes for CASSLERSSNYGYTF.

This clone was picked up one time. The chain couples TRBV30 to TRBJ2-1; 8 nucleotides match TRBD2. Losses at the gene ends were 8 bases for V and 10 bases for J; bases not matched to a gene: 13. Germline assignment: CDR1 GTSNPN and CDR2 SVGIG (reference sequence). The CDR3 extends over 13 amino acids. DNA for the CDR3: TGTGCCGGCGGTGGCGGGGGGCCGACAGAGCAGTTCTTC. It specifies CAGGGGGPTEQFF. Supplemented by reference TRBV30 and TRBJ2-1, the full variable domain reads SQTIHQWPATLVQPVGSPLSLECTVEGTSNPNLYWYRQAAGRGLQLLFYSVGIGQISSEVPQNLSASRPQDRQFILSSKKLLLSDSGFYLCAGGGGGPTEQFFGPGTRLTVL.

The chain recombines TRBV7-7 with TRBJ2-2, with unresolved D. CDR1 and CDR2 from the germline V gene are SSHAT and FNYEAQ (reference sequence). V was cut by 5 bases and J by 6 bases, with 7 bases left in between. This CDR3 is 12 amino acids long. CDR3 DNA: TGTGCCAGCAGCGACTGGGCCGGGGAGCTGTTTTTT. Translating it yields CASSDWAGELFF.

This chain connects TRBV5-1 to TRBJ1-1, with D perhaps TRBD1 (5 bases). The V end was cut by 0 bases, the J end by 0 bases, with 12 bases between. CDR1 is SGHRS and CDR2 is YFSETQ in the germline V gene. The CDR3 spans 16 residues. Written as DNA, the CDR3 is TGCGCCAGCAGCTTGGATTATAGGGGATTGAACACTGAAGCTTTCTTT. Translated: CASSLDYRGLNTEAFF.

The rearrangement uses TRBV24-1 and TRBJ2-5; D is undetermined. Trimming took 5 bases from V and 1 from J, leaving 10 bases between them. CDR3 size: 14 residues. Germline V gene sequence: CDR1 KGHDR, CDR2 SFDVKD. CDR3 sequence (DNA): TGTGCCACCAGTGGCGGCTATTCCCAAGAGACCCAGTACTTC. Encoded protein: CATSGGYSQETQYF.

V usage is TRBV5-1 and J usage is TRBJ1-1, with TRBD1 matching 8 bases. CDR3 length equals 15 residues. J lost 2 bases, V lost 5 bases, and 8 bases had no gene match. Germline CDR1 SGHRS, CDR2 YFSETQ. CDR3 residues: CASSLTGGSNTEAFF. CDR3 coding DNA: TGCGCCAGCAGTCTTACAGGGGGGTCAAACACTGAAGCTTTCTTT.

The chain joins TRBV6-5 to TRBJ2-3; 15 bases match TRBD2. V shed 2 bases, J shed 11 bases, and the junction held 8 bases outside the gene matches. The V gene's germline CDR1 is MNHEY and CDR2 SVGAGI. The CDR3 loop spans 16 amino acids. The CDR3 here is CASSYPGLAGGQVQYF. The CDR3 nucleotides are TGTGCCAGCAGTTACCCAGGACTAGCGGGGGGGCAGGTGCAGTATTTT.

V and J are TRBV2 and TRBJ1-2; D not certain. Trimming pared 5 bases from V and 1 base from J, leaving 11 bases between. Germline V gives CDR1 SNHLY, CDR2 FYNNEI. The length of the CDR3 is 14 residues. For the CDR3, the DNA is TGTGCCAGCAGTAGACCAACGGGTAACTATGGCTACACCTTC. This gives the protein CASSRPTGNYGYTF.